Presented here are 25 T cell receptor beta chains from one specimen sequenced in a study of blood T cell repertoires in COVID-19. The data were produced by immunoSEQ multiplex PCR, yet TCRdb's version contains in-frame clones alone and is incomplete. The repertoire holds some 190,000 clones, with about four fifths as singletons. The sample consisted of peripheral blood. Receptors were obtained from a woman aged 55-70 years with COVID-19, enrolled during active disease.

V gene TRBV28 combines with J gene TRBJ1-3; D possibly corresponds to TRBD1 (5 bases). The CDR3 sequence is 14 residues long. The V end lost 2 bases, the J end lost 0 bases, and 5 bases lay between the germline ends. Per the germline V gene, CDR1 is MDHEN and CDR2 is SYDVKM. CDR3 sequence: CASSLQGSGNTIYF. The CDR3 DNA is TGTGCCAGCAGTTTACAGGGCTCTGGAAACACCATATATTTT.

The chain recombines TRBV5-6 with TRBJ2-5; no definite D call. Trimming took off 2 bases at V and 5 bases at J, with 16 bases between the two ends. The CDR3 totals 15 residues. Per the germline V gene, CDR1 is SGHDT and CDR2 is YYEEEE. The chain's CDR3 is CASSLTNQRWETQYF. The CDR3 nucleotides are TGTGCCAGCAGCTTAACCAACCAACGGTGGGAGACCCAGTACTTC.

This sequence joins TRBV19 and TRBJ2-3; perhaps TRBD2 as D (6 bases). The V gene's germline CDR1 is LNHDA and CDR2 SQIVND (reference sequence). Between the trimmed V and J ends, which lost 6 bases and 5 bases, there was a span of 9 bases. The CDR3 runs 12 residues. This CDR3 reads CASRRGEDTQYF. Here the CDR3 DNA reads TGTGCCAGTAGACGCGGGGAAGATACGCAGTATTTT.

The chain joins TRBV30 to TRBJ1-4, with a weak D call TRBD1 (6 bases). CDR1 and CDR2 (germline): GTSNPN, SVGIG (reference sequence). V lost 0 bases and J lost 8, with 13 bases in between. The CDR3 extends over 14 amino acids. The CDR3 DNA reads TGTGCCTGGAGTGTACCAGGGGCTCGGGAAAAACTGTTTTTT. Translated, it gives CAWSVPGAREKLFF.

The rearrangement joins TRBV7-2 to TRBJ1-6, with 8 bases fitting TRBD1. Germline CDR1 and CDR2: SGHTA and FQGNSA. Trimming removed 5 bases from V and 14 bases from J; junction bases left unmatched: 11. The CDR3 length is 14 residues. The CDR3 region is CASSAGQALGTLHF. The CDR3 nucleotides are TGTGCCAGCAGCGCGGGACAGGCCTTGGGAACCCTCCACTTT.

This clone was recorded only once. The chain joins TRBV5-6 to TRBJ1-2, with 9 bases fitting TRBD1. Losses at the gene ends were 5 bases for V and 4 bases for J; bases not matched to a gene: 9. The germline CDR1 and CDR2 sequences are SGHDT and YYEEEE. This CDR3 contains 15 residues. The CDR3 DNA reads TGTGCCAGCAGTTCCCGAGGGACAGGGCTCTATGGCTACACCTTC. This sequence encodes CASSSRGTGLYGYTF.

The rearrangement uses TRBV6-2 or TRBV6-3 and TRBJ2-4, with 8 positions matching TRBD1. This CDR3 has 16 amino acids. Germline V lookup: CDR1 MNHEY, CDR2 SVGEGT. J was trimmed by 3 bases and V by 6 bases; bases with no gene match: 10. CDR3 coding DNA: TGTGCCAGCAGCTCCTACGGACAGGGATACAAAAACATTCAGTACTTC. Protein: CASSSYGQGYKNIQYF.

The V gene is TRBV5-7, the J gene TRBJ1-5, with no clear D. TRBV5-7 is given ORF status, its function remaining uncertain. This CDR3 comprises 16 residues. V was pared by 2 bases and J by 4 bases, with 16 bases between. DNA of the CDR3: TGTGCCAGCAGCTTTGTACACCGAGGCTCAAATCAGCCCCAGCATTTT. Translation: CASSFVHRGSNQPQHF.

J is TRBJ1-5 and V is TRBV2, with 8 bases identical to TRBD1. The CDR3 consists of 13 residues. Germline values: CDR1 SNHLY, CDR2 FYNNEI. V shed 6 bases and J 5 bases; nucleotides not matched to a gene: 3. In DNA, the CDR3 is TGTGCCAGCAGGGTGGACAGGGATCAGCCCCAGCATTTT. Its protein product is CASRVDRDQPQHF. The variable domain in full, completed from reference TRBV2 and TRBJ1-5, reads EPEVTQTPSHQVTQMGQEVILRCVPISNHLYFYWYRQILGQKVEFLVSFYNNEISEKSEIFDDQFSVERPDGSNFTLKIRSTKLEDSAMYFCASRVDRDQPQHFGDGTRLSIL.

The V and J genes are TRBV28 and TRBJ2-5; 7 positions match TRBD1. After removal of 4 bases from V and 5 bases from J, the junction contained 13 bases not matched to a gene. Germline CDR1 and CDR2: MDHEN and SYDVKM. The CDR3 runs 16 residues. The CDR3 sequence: CASSSTGTADWETQYF. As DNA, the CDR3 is TGTGCCAGCAGTTCTACCGGGACAGCGGATTGGGAGACCCAGTACTTC.

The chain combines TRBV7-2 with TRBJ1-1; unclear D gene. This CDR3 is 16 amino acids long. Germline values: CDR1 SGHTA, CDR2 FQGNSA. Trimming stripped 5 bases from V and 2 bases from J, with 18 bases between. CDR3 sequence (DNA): TGTGCCAGCAGCCCACTAGGCACGGTGGGTAACACTGAAGCTTTCTTT. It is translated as CASSPLGTVGNTEAFF.

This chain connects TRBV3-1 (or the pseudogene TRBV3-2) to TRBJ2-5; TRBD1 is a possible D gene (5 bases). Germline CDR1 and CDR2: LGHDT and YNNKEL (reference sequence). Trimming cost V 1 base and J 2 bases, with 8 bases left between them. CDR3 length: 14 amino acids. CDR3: CASSQGGPQETQYF. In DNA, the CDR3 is TGTGCCAGCAGCCAAGGGGGCCCGCAAGAGACCCAGTACTTC.

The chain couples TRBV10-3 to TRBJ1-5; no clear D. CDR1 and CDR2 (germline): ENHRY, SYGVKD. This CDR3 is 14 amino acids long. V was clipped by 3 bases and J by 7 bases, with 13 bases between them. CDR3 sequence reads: CAISDQDLRQPQHF. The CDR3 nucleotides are TGTGCCATCAGTGACCAAGATCTGAGACAGCCCCAGCATTTT.

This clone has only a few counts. CDR3 sequence: CASSIRGGARDTEAFF. Written as DNA, the CDR3 is TGTGCCAGTAGTATACGGGGGGGAGCGAGGGACACTGAAGCTTTCTTT. The chain combines TRBV19 with TRBJ1-1, with a tentative D call TRBD1 (5 bases). V gave up 2 bases and J gave up 3 bases, with 16 bases separating them. This CDR3 contains 16 residues. The germline V gene encodes CDR1 LNHDA and CDR2 SQIVND (reference sequence).

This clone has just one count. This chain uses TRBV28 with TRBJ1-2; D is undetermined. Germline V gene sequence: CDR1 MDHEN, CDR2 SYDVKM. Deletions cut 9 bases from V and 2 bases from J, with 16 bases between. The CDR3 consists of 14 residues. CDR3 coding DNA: TGTGCCAGTAGACCCCCGGGAGAAAACTATGGCTACACCTTC. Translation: CASRPPGENYGYTF.

In nucleotides, the CDR3 is TGTGCCAGATTACACGAAGGACAGGAACAAGAGACCCAGTACTTC. As protein: CARLHEGQEQETQYF. The chain carries TRBV21-1 and TRBJ2-5; TRBD1 is the table's D call and was not checked against the DNA. TRBV21-1 is a known pseudogene. This CDR3 contains 15 residues.

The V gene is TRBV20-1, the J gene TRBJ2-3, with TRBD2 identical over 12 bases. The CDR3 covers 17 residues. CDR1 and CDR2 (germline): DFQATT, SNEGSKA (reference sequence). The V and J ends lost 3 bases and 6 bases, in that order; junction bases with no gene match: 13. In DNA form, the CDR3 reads TGCAGTGCTAGTAGGGCTAGCGGGGGGGCCAGTTGGGATACGCAGTATTTT. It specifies CSASRASGGASWDTQYF.

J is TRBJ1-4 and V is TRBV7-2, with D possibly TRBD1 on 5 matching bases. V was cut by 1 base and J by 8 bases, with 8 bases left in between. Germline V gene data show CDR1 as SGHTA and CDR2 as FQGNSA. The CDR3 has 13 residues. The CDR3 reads CASSLGGEEKLFF. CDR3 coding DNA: TGTGCCAGCAGCTTAGGGGGGGAAGAAAAACTGTTTTTT.

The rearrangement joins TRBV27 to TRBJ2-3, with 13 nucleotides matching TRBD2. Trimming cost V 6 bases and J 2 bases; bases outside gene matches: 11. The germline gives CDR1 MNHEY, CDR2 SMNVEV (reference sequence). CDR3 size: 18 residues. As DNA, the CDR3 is TGTGCCAGCAGCCGAGGGACTAGCGGGGTCTTTTACACAGATACGCAGTATTTT. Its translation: CASSRGTSGVFYTDTQYF.

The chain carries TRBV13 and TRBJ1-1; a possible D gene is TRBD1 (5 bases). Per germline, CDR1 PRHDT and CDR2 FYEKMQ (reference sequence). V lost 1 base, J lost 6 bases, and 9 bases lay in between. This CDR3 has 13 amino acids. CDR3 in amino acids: CASSLATGAEAFF. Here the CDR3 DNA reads TGTGCCAGCAGCTTAGCAACGGGGGCTGAAGCTTTCTTT.

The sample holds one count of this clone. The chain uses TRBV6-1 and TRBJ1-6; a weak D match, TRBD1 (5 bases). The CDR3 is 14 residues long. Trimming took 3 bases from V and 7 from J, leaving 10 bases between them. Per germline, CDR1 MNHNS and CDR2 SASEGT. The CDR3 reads CASSDRVGNSPLHF. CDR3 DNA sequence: TGTGCCAGCAGTGACAGGGTCGGCAATTCACCCCTCCACTTT.

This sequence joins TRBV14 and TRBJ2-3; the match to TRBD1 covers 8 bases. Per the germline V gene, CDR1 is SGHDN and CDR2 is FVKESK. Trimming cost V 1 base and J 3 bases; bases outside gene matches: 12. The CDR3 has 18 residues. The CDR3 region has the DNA TGTGCCAGCAGCCAAGGGACAGGGAGTCAACATTCGACAGATACGCAGTATTTT. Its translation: CASSQGTGSQHSTDTQYF.

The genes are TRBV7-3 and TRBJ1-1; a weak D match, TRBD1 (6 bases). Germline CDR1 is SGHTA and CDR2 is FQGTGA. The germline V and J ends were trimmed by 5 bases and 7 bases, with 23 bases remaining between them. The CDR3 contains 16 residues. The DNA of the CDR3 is TGTGCCAGCAGCCCGCGGGGGGCAGGGGTGTATAGTGAAGCTTTCTTT. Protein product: CASSPRGAGVYSEAFF.

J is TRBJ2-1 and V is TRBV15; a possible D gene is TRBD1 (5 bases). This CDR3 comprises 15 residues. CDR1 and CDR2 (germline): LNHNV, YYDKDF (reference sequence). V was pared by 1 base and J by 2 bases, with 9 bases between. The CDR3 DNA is TGTGCCACCAGCAGAGTGGCAGGGACCTACAATGAGCAGTTCTTC. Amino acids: CATSRVAGTYNEQFF.

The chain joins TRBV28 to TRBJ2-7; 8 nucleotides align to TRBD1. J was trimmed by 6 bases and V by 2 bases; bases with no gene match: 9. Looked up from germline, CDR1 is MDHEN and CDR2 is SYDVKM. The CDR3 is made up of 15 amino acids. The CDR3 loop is CASSLPGQGWIEQYV. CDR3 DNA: TGTGCCAGCAGTTTACCTGGACAGGGATGGATCGAGCAGTACGTC.